This TCR beta chain was recovered during a study of CD8+ T cells in alopecia areata. Treatment defined: oral pan-JAK inhibitor, 5-10 mg twice daily. Specimens obtained from alopecia areata patients comprised lesional scalp punch biopsies and peripheral blood. About this clone itself: Its target is not known.

After removal of 7 bases from V and 5 bases from J, the junction contained 14 bases not matched to a gene. Germline values: CDR1 LNHDA, CDR2 SQIVND (reference sequence). CDR3 length: 16 residues. Study findings and constraints: For lesional scalp, especially alopecia totalis/universalis, clonality was higher than in normal scalp.

It was cDNA, reverse transcribed from extracted RNA, that served as the sequencing template. Generated by immunoSEQ multiplex PCR, the TCRdb table keeps only in-frame clones and is missing some. The sample contains about 120,000 clones, over 60% of which appear only once. The sequencing here drew on CD4+ T cells sorted from blood, taken at week 4, from a patient treated with tofacitinib. The receptor was derived from a human donor with alopecia areata. The gene calls are TRBV19 and TRBJ2-3, with 8 positions matching TRBD1. CDR3 residues: CASNTGQVNIGDTQYF. CDR3 DNA sequence: TGTGCCAGTAACACGGGACAGGTCAACATCGGAGATACGCAGTATTTT.